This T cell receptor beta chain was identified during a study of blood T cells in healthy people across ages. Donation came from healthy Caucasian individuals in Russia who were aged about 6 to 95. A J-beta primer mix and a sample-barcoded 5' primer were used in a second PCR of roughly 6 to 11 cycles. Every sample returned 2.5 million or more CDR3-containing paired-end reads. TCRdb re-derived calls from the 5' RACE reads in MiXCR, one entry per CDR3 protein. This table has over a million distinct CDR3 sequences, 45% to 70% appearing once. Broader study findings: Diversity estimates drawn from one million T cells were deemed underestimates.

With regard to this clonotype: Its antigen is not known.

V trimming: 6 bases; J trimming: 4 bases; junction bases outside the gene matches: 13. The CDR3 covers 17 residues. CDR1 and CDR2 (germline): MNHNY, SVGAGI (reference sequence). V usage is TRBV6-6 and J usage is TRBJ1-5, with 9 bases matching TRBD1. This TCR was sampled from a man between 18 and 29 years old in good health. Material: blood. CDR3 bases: TGTGCCAGCAGGAGACTACCGGGACAGGGTGGGAATCAGCCCCAGCATTTT. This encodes CASRRLPGQGGNQPQHF.